Reported below is one T cell receptor beta chain. The assay was immunoSEQ multiplex PCR, and TCRdb's table has in-frame clones only and misses some. In the table there are over 10,000 clones, roughly four fifths of which are singletons. Trimming cost V 1 base and J 0 bases, with 8 bases left between them. There are 15 residues in the CDR3. In germline, CDR1 is SGHKS, CDR2 YYEKEE (reference sequence). This record belongs to a study of sequential checkpoint blockade in melanoma. Whole-study context: Randomization was 1:1 between first-line nivolumab→ipilimumab and ipilimumab→nivolumab. Maintenance nivolumab came after either treatment sequence.

As to treatment: randomized to nivolumab then ipilimumab (arm A) or the reverse (arm B). Patients had received no earlier DNA-damaging chemotherapy. PBMC sorting kept live CD3+CD8+ cells without CD19 or CD56. This sample comprised CD8+ T cells sorted from blood (inferred from file names), obtained from a patient given nivolumab and ipilimumab in sequence. This TCR was recovered from a human donor with melanoma. The rearrangement links TRBV5-5 to TRBJ1-5, with a tentative D call TRBD1 (6 bases). The CDR3 nucleotides are TGTGCCAGCAGCTTGCAGGGACATAGCAATCAGCCCCAGCATTTT. Translation gives CASSLQGHSNQPQHF.